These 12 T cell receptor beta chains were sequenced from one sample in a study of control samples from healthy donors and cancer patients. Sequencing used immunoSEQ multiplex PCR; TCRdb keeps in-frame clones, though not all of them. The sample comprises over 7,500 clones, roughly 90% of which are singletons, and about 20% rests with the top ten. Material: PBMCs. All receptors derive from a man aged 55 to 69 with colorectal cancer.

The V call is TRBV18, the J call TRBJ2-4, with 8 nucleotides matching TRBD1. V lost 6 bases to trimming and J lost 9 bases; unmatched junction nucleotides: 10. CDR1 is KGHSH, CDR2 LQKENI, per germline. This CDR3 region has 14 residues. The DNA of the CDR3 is TGTGCCAGCTCGACCGACAGGGGTCTCGCCATTCAGTACTTC. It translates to CASSTDRGLAIQYF. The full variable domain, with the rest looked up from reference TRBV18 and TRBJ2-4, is NAGVMQNPRHLVRRRGQEARLRCSPMKGHSHVYWYRQLPEEGLKFMVYLQKENIIDESGMPKERFSAEFPKEGPSILRIQQVVRGDSAAYFCASSTDRGLAIQYFGAGTRLSVL.

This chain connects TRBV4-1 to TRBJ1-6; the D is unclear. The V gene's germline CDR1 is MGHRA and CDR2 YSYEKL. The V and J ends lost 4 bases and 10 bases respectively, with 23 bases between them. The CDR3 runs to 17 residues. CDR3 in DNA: TGCGCCAGCAGCCTTCTCGCCTGGACTGGGCGGCGCTCACCCCTCCACTTT. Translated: CASSLLAWTGRRSPLHF.

The CDR3 sequence is CASAGTKNSYEQYF. DNA of the CDR3: TGTGCCTCCGCCGGGACAAAGAACTCCTACGAGCAGTACTTC. V is TRBV7-9 and J is TRBJ2-7; tentative D call: TRBD1 (6 bases). The CDR3 is 14 residues long. CDR1 is SEHNR, CDR2 FQNEAQ, per germline (reference sequence). Trimming removed 11 bases from V and 0 bases from J, with 17 bases in between. Full variable domain (outside the CDR3, taken from reference TRBV7-9 and TRBJ2-7): DTGVSQNPRHKITKRGQNVTFRCDPISEHNRLYWYRQTLGQGPEFLTYFQNEAQLEKSRLLSDRFSAERPKGSFSTLEIQRTEQGDSAMYLCASAGTKNSYEQYFGPGTRLTVT.

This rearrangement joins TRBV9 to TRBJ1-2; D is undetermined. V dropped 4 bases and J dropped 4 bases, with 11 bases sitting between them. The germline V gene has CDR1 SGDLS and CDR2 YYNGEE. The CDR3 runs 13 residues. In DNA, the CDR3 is TGTGCCAGCAGCCCCGACGGGAGCTATGGCTACACCTTC. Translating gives CASSPDGSYGYTF.

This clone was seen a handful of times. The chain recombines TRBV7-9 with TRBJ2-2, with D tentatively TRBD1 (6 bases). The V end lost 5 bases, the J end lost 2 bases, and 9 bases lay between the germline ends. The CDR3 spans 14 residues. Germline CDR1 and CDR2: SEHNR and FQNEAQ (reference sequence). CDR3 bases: TGTGCCAGCAGCCCGGACAGAAACACCGGGGAGCTGTTTTTT. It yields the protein CASSPDRNTGELFF.

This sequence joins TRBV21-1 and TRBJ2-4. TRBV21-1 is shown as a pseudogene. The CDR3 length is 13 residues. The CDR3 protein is CASSKACRNIQYF. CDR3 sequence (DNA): TGTGCCAGCAGCAAAGCCTGCCGAAACATTCAGTACTTC.

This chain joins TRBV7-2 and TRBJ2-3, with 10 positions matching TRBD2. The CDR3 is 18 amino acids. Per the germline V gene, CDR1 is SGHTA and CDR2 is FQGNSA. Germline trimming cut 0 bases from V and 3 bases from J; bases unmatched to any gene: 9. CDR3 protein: CASSLALWTSGFTDTQYF. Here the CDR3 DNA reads TGTGCCAGCAGCTTAGCGTTGTGGACTAGCGGTTTTACAGATACGCAGTATTTT.

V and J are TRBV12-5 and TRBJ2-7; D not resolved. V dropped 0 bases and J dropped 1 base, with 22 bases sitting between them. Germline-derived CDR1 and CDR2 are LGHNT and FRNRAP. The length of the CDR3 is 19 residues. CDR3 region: CASGLVASFLSYLSYEQYF. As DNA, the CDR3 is TGTGCTAGTGGTTTGGTAGCGAGTTTTCTGTCTTACCTTTCCTACGAGCAGTACTTC.

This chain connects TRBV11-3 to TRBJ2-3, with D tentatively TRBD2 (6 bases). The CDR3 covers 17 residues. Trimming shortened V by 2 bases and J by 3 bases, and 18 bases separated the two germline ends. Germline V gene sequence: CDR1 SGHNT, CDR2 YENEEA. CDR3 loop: CASSLTLGRDSTDTQYF. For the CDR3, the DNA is TGTGCCAGCAGCTTAACCCTAGGGCGGGACTCAACAGATACGCAGTATTTT.

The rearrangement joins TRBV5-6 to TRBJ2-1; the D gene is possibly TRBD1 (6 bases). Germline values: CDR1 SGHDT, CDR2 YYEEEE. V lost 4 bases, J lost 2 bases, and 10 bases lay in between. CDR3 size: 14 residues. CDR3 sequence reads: CASSRTAAYNEQFF. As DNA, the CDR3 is TGTGCCAGCAGCCGGACAGCAGCCTACAATGAGCAGTTCTTC.

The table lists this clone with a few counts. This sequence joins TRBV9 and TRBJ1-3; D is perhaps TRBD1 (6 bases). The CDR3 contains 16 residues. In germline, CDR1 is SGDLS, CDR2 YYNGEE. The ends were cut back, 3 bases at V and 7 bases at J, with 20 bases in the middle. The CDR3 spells CASSEEDWVRGNTIYF. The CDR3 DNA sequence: TGTGCCAGCAGCGAGGAGGATTGGGTGAGGGGGAACACCATATATTTT.

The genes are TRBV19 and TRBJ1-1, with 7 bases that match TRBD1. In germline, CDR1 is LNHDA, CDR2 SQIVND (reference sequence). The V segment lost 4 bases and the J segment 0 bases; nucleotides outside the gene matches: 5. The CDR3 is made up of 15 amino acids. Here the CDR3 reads CASSTRDSLNTEAFF. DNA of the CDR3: TGTGCCAGTAGTACCAGGGACAGCCTGAACACTGAAGCTTTCTTT.